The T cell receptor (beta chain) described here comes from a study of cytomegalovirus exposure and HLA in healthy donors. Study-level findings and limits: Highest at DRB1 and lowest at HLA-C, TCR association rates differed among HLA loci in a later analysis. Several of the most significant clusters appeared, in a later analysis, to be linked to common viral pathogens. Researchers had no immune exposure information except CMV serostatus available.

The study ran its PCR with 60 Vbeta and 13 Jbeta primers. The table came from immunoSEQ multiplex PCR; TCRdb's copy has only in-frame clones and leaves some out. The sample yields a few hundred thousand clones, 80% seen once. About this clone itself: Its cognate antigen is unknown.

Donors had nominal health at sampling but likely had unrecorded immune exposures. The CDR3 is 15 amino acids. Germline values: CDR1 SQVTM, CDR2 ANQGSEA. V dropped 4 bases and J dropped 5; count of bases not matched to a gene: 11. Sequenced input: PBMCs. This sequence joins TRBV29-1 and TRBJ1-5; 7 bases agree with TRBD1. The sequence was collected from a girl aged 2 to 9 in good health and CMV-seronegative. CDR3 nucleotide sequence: TGCAGCGTTGCAGAGGAGACAGGGCCTTATCAGCCCCAGCATTTT. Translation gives CSVAEETGPYQPQHF.